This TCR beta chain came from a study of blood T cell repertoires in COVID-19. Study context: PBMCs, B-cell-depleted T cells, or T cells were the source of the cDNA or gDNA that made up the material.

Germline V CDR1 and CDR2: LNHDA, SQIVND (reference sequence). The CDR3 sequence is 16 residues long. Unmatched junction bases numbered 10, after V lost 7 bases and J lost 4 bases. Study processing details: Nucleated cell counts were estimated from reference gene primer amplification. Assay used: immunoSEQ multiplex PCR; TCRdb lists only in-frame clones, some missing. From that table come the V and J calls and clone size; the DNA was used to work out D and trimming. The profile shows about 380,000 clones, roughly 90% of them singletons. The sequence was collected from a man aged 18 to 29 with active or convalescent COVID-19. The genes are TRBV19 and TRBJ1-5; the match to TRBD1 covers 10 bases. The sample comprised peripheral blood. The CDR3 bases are TGTGCCAGTATCGAAAACGGACAGGGGGGAAATCAGCCCCAGCATTTT. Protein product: CASIENGQGGNQPQHF. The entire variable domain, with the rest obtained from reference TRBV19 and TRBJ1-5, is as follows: DGGITQSPKYLFRKEGQNVTLSCEQNLNHDAMYWYRQDPGQGLRLIYYSQIVNDFQKGDIAEGYSVSREKKESFPLTVTSAQKNPTAFYLCASIENGQGGNQPQHFGDGTRLSIL.